Each of the 6 T cell receptor beta chains below was sequenced from the same sample in a study of cytomegalovirus exposure and HLA in healthy donors. The study ran its PCR with 60 Vbeta and 13 Jbeta primers. Profiling relied on immunoSEQ multiplex PCR, and the TCRdb table lists in-frame clones only, not all of them. This table has about 170,000 clones, 75% to 90% appearing once. Sequenced: PBMCs. These receptors originate from a girl aged 2 to 9 in good health and CMV-seropositive.

This chain uses TRBV6-5 with TRBJ2-3; TRBD1 matches at 10 bases. The CDR3 extends over 12 amino acids. V lost 6 bases, J lost 11 bases, and 5 bases stayed unmatched. Germline CDR1 is MNHEY and CDR2 is SVGAGI. The CDR3 here is CASSSGQGRQYF. The CDR3 DNA is TGTGCCAGCAGCTCGGGACAGGGGCGGCAGTATTTT.

This chain uses TRBV6-1 with TRBJ2-2; 8 nucleotides line up with TRBD1. Germline assignment: CDR1 MNHNS and CDR2 SASEGT. This CDR3 has 15 amino acids. Trimming removed 6 bases from V and 5 bases from J; junction bases left unmatched: 8. The chain's CDR3 is CASSPGTGRTGELFF. The DNA of the CDR3 is TGTGCCAGCAGCCCCGGGACAGGAAGGACCGGGGAGCTGTTTTTT.

The chain is built from TRBV4-1 and TRBJ2-7, with D possibly matching TRBD1 (5 bases). The CDR3 runs 16 residues. Between the trimmed V and J ends, which lost 0 bases and 3 bases, there was a span of 15 bases. Per germline, CDR1 MGHRA and CDR2 YSYEKL. Here the CDR3 reads CASSQDRALGHYEQYF. For the CDR3, the DNA is TGCGCCAGCAGCCAAGACCGGGCCCTCGGACACTACGAGCAGTACTTC.

The CDR3 bases are TGTGCCAGCAGACCGGACAGGGACCAGCCCCAGCATTTT. Amino acid sequence: CASRPDRDQPQHF. The V gene is TRBV6-5, the J gene TRBJ1-5, with TRBD1 identical over 8 bases. CDR1 MNHEY and CDR2 SVGAGI come from the germline V gene. Trimming took 6 bases from V and 7 from J; bases not matched to a gene: 5. The CDR3 covers 13 residues.

The chain joins TRBV10-3 to TRBJ1-3, with 7 bases fitting TRBD1. Germline loops: CDR1 ENHRY, CDR2 SYGVKD. The CDR3 extends over 17 amino acids. The ends lost 5 bases at V and 0 bases at J; junction bases unmatched: 10. The CDR3 nucleotides read TGTGCCATCAGTATTGGGACAGAGGTATTCTCTGGAAACACCATATATTTT. It encodes CAISIGTEVFSGNTIYF.

Only a few counts were recorded for this clone. The rearrangement joins TRBV5-1 to TRBJ2-3; 8 bases are shared with TRBD2. The V gene's germline CDR1 is SGHRS and CDR2 YFSETQ. Unmatched junction bases numbered 5, after V lost 0 bases and J lost 2 bases. This CDR3 spans 16 amino acids. The CDR3 region has the DNA TGCGCCAGCAGCTTGGGGGCTAGCGGGTCCACAGATACGCAGTATTTT. This translates into CASSLGASGSTDTQYF. The whole variable domain, remainder taken from reference TRBV5-1 and TRBJ2-3, is KAGVTQTPRYLIKTRGQQVTLSCSPISGHRSVSWYQQTPGQGLQFLFEYFSETQRNKGNFPGRFSGRQFSNSRSEMNVSTLELGDSALYLCASSLGASGSTDTQYFGPGTRLTVL.